This TCR beta chain is from a study of T cell repertoires in cytomegalovirus infection. At the level of the study: Indications came from public TCR beta signatures; they pointed to CMV infection and to a matching HLA type. General observations from the study: Summed frequency of public TCR beta families distinguished CMV carriers with the relevant HLA. It was HLA-C-restricted CMV-specific TCR beta clonotypes that dominated the response ex vivo.

TCRdb re-called the reads through MiXCR, storing one row per CDR3 protein. There are approximately 70,000 distinct CDR3 sequences in the sample; 20% to 25% occur only once, and roughly 79% lies in the top ten. This clonotype was seen more than once but under ten times. The antigen is not known. The J segment lost 11 bases and the V segment lost 8 bases, leaving 23 bases of the junction unmatched. In germline, CDR1 is LNHDA, CDR2 SQIVND (reference sequence). The CDR3 totals 16 residues. The J gene is TRBJ1-2, the V gene TRBV19; 7 nucleotides align to TRBD1. This TCR derives from a human donor in good health (CMV status not recorded). Some clones in this sample may be carry-over from other donors' samples. What was sequenced was PBMCs, sequenced either directly or after in vitro stimulation (not recorded which). The CDR3 sequence: CASSSAPGQVTLRYTF. CDR3 DNA sequence: TGTGCCAGTTCATCGGCCCCCGGACAGGTGACTTTGAGGTACACCTTC.